The 30 T cell receptor beta chains given below trace back to one sample, sequenced in a study of T cell responses to AZD1222 COVID-19 vaccine. Using immunoSEQ multiplex PCR, the repertoire was profiled, and TCRdb retains in-frame clones only, with some absent. The sample has under 150,000 clones, over 75% seen once. The input for sequencing was peripheral blood, taken on day 0 of AZD1222 vaccination. These receptors were taken from an adult in good health.

The rearrangement joins TRBV4-1 to TRBJ2-7; 9 nucleotides agree with TRBD1. V lost 1 base and J lost 4; bases outside the gene matches: 5. This CDR3 has 15 residues. Germline CDR1 MGHRA, CDR2 YSYEKL. CDR3 in DNA: TGCGCCAGCAGCCAAGTGGGACAGGGAAGTTACGAGCAGTACTTC. Protein sequence: CASSQVGQGSYEQYF.

The genes are TRBV6-5 and TRBJ1-1; 11 nucleotides agree with TRBD1. Germline CDR1 is MNHEY and CDR2 is SVGAGI. The CDR3 spans 14 residues. V was pared by 4 bases and J by 8 bases, with 6 bases of the junction left unmatched. The chain's CDR3 is CASSLDRGPTEAFF. CDR3 DNA sequence: TGTGCCAGCAGTTTGGACAGGGGGCCCACAGAAGCTTTCTTT.

The chain recombines TRBV5-1 with TRBJ2-3, with TRBD2 matching 13 bases. The CDR3 totals 17 residues. The germline gives CDR1 SGHRS, CDR2 YFSETQ. V was clipped by 4 bases and J by 4 bases; unmatched bases: 9. The CDR3 coding sequence is TGCGCCAGCAGCACAGAGACTAGCGGGGGGCGGGCAGATACGCAGTATTTT. Its protein product is CASSTETSGGRADTQYF.

The chain couples TRBV20-1 to TRBJ1-4; unclear D gene. The CDR3 runs 11 residues. Trimming removed 6 bases from V and 8 bases from J, with 10 bases in between. Germline V gene sequence: CDR1 DFQATT, CDR2 SNEGSKA (reference sequence). The CDR3 coding sequence is TGCAGTGCACGAGGCCGGGAAAAACTGTTTTTT. This sequence encodes CSARGREKLFF.

CDR3 nucleotide sequence: TGTGCCAGCAGCCTCCCTGGGGGGCTCCCGGGTGGTGAAAAACTGTTTTTT. It specifies CASSLPGGLPGGEKLFF. This chain uses TRBV3-1 (or the pseudogene TRBV3-2) with TRBJ1-4; tentatively, D is TRBD1 (6 bases). V was clipped by 4 bases and J by 7 bases, with 22 bases between them. The V gene's germline CDR1 is LGHDT and CDR2 YNNKEL (reference sequence). This CDR3 contains 17 residues.

The rearrangement uses TRBV6-5 and TRBJ2-1; 7 nucleotides line up with TRBD1. The CDR3 length is 13 residues. The V gene end was trimmed by 7 bases and the J gene end by 6 bases; junction bases not matched to a gene: 6. Looked up from germline, CDR1 is MNHEY and CDR2 is SVGAGI. The CDR3 bases are TGTGCCAGCACTTTGGCAGGGGGCAATGAGCAGTTCTTC. This sequence encodes CASTLAGGNEQFF.

This clone was seen a handful of times. The V gene is TRBV15, the J gene TRBJ1-1; D is ambiguous. CDR3 length: 15 amino acids. CDR1 and CDR2 (germline): LNHNV, YYDKDF (reference sequence). V shed 4 bases and J shed 0 bases, with 12 bases lying between them. CDR3 residues: CATSTRRVMNTEAFF. For the CDR3, the DNA is TGTGCCACCAGCACCAGGCGGGTCATGAACACTGAAGCTTTCTTT.

DNA for the CDR3: TGTGCCAGCAGCTTAGGGCGGGGCTACGAGCAGTACTTC. Amino acids: CASSLGRGYEQYF. The V gene is TRBV7-7, the J gene TRBJ2-7; D is possibly TRBD2 (6 bases). The CDR3 consists of 13 residues. Germline V lookup: CDR1 SSHAT, CDR2 FNYEAQ (reference sequence). Trimming cost V 1 base and J 3 bases, with 7 bases left between them.

The chain joins TRBV29-1 to TRBJ2-7; 15 bases fit TRBD2. V lost 7 bases to trimming and J lost 7 bases; unmatched junction nucleotides: 5. The CDR3 is 13 residues long. Germline CDR1 and CDR2: SQVTM and ANQGSEA. The CDR3 DNA sequence: TGCAGCGGTACGGGACTAGCGGGAGGAGAGCAGTACTTC. Translating gives CSGTGLAGGEQYF.

Only one count was recorded for this clone. V usage is TRBV19 and J usage is TRBJ2-7; 8 bases line up with TRBD1. Per germline, CDR1 LNHDA and CDR2 SQIVND (reference sequence). V dropped 5 bases and J dropped 2; count of bases not matched to a gene: 8. The CDR3 covers 15 residues. CDR3 protein: CASSGPGQVTYEQYF. CDR3 bases: TGTGCCAGTAGTGGTCCGGGACAGGTTACCTACGAGCAGTACTTC. Looking up the rest from reference TRBV19 and TRBJ2-7 gives the full variable domain: DGGITQSPKYLFRKEGQNVTLSCEQNLNHDAMYWYRQDPGQGLRLIYYSQIVNDFQKGDIAEGYSVSREKKESFPLTVTSAQKNPTAFYLCASSGPGQVTYEQYFGPGTRLTVT.

V and J are TRBV21-1 and TRBJ1-3; the D segment call TRBD1 is taken from the table without a DNA check. TRBV21-1 is shown as a pseudogene. This CDR3 is built from 13 residues. CDR3 residues: CASSKDRGNTIYF. The CDR3 coding sequence is TGTGCCAGCAGCAAGGACAGGGGAAACACCATATATTTT.

The chain joins TRBV29-1 to TRBJ1-2; possible D gene TRBD1, 5 bases. V lost 2 bases and J 6 bases, leaving 13 bases between the germline ends. The CDR3 contains 13 residues. Germline values: CDR1 SQVTM, CDR2 ANQGSEA. In DNA form, the CDR3 reads TGCAGCGTTGAAAGGCTCAGGGCAAATGGCTACACCTTC. Its protein product is CSVERLRANGYTF.

The rearrangement joins TRBV20-1 to TRBJ1-1; D possibly corresponds to TRBD1 (6 bases). V was trimmed by 5 bases and J by 4 bases, leaving 8 bases between them. In germline, CDR1 is DFQATT, CDR2 SNEGSKA (reference sequence). This CDR3 is 11 amino acids long. The CDR3 DNA reads as TGCAGTGCTTACAGGGTCACTGAAGCTTTCTTT. Translation: CSAYRVTEAFF.

The chain couples TRBV9 to TRBJ2-7, with D unclear. The CDR3 is made up of 15 amino acids. CDR1 is SGDLS and CDR2 is YYNGEE in the germline V gene. V was pared by 0 bases and J by 6 bases, with 16 bases between. The CDR3 bases are TGTGCCAGCAGCGTAGGTAGGGCGCCACCCGTCGAGCAGTACTTC. Protein: CASSVGRAPPVEQYF.

The gene calls are TRBV28 and TRBJ2-5; D perhaps matches TRBD1 (7 bases). The CDR3 has 16 amino acids. Trimming pared 3 bases from V and 1 base from J, leaving 15 bases between. The germline CDR1 and CDR2 sequences are MDHEN and SYDVKM. The CDR3 DNA follows: TGTGCCAGCAGTTTCCTAACAGGGGAGGCCCAAGAGACCCAGTACTTC. Its translation: CASSFLTGEAQETQYF.

Points on this clone: Just one base apart from a much larger clone, this may be a read error. The rearrangement uses TRBV7-8 and TRBJ1-1, with D possibly being TRBD1 (5 bases). V lost 7 bases, J lost 10 bases, and 19 bases lay in between. The CDR3 contains 13 residues. CDR1 and CDR2 from the germline V gene are SGHVS and FQNEAQ. The CDR3 DNA follows: TGTGCCAGCAACTTGATGGGGGATAGGGGAGCTTTCTTT. It encodes CASNLMGDRGAFF.

The chain employs TRBV24-1 and TRBJ1-5, with D possibly TRBD1 on 5 matching bases. CDR1 and CDR2 from the germline V gene are KGHDR and SFDVKD. Trimming cost V 3 bases and J 11 bases, with 16 bases left between them. The CDR3 has 14 amino acids. CDR3 bases: TGTGCCACCAGTGATCCCCGGGGGAATAACGCCCAGCATTTT. Its protein product is CATSDPRGNNAQHF.

The CDR3 nucleotides are TGTGCCAGCAGCTTGGGGGAACAGGGTAGCACCGGGGAGCTGTTTTTT. Protein sequence: CASSLGEQGSTGELFF. The V gene is TRBV5-6, the J gene TRBJ2-2, with D tentatively TRBD1 (6 bases). The V gene's germline CDR1 is SGHDT and CDR2 YYEEEE. V shed 0 bases and J shed 4 bases, with 13 bases lying between them. The CDR3 is 16 residues long. The entire variable domain, with the rest obtained from reference TRBV5-6 and TRBJ2-2, is as follows: DAGVTQSPTHLIKTRGQQVTLRCSPKSGHDTVSWYQQALGQGPQFIFQYYEEEERQRGNFPDRFSGHQFPNYSSELNVNALLLGDSALYLCASSLGEQGSTGELFFGEGSRLTVL.

The CDR3 sequence is CASSPTTGSLYEQYF. The CDR3 DNA is TGTGCCAGCTCCCCAACAACAGGGTCTTTGTACGAGCAGTACTTC. The V call is TRBV18, the J call TRBJ2-7; tentatively, D is TRBD1 (6 bases). The CDR3 runs to 15 residues. CDR1 is KGHSH and CDR2 is LQKENI in the germline V gene. The germline V and J ends were trimmed by 6 bases and 4 bases, with 19 bases remaining between them.

The V gene is TRBV5-5, the J gene TRBJ1-5; 7 bases map to TRBD1. Trimming removed 4 bases from V and 0 bases from J; junction bases left unmatched: 7. The CDR3 loop spans 16 amino acids. Looked up from germline, CDR1 is SGHKS and CDR2 is YYEKEE (reference sequence). CDR3 DNA sequence: TGTGCCAGCAGCGCGATACAGGGGTATAGCAATCAGCCCCAGCATTTT. It encodes CASSAIQGYSNQPQHF.

This rearrangement joins TRBV4-1 to TRBJ2-3; D is unresolved. This CDR3 is 14 amino acids long. Germline V gene sequence: CDR1 MGHRA, CDR2 YSYEKL. V was cut by 0 bases and J by 3 bases, with 7 bases left in between. The CDR3 sequence is CASSQDLATDTQYF. The CDR3 DNA follows: TGCGCCAGCAGCCAAGATCTTGCGACAGATACGCAGTATTTT.

The J gene is TRBJ1-4, the V gene TRBV6-5; D perhaps matches TRBD1 (6 bases). V was cut by 7 bases and J by 5 bases, with 14 bases left in between. Germline V gene sequence: CDR1 MNHEY, CDR2 SVGAGI. This CDR3 has 14 amino acids. CDR3 coding DNA: TGTGCCAGCAAGGACAGTGGGTGGAATGAAAAACTGTTTTTT. It codes for CASKDSGWNEKLFF.

This clone was counted a single time. The chain joins TRBV19 to TRBJ2-7; TRBD1 agrees at 10 bases. V lost 4 bases and J lost 3; bases outside the gene matches: 3. CDR3 size: 14 residues. Germline-derived CDR1 and CDR2 are LNHDA and SQIVND (reference sequence). CDR3 loop: CASSTGQGVYEQYF. The CDR3 DNA reads as TGTGCCAGTAGTACAGGACAGGGGGTCTACGAGCAGTACTTC.

This chain joins TRBV30 and TRBJ1-1; no reliable D call. Germline values: CDR1 GTSNPN, CDR2 SVGIG (reference sequence). The CDR3 runs 15 residues. V was cut by 3 bases and J by 4 bases, with 18 bases left in between. This CDR3 reads CAWSPSWGPGTEAFF. In nucleotides, the CDR3 is TGTGCCTGGAGCCCCTCATGGGGTCCCGGCACTGAAGCTTTCTTT.

This chain uses TRBV7-2 with TRBJ1-6; 7 nucleotides align to TRBD1. J was trimmed by 7 bases and V by 6 bases; bases with no gene match: 9. Germline V gives CDR1 SGHTA, CDR2 FQGNSA. CDR3 length equals 15 residues. Here the CDR3 reads CASRPAGTENSPLHF. The CDR3 bases are TGTGCCAGCAGACCCGCCGGGACAGAGAATTCACCCCTCCACTTT.

The DNA for the CDR3 is TGTGCCAGCAGCCAAGGCAACAGCGGAGCGGGAGCTTTCTTT. Translation gives CASSQGNSGAGAFF. This chain uses TRBV14 with TRBJ1-1; D is ambiguous. The germline V gene encodes CDR1 SGHDN and CDR2 FVKESK. V lost 1 base and J 10 bases, leaving 16 bases between the germline ends. This CDR3 contains 14 residues.

The chain carries TRBV30 and TRBJ1-5; D is unclear. In germline, CDR1 is GTSNPN, CDR2 SVGIG (reference sequence). There are 14 residues in the CDR3. Deletions cut 0 bases from V and 0 bases from J, with 6 bases between. The CDR3 nucleotides read TGTGCCTGGAGTGTAGGAAATAGCAATCAGCCCCAGCATTTT. Its translation is CAWSVGNSNQPQHF.

The rearrangement joins TRBV20-1 to TRBJ2-3; D is perhaps TRBD2 (5 bases). CDR3 size: 14 residues. Germline V gene sequence: CDR1 DFQATT, CDR2 SNEGSKA (reference sequence). The ends were cut back, 3 bases at V and 2 bases at J, with 12 bases in the middle. The CDR3 bases are TGCAGTGCTAGTCGACGGGAATCCACAGATACGCAGTATTTT. Translated: CSASRRESTDTQYF.

This clone was recorded only once. In DNA, the CDR3 is TGTGCCAGCAGCTTAAATTCACAGGGGAGCTCACCCCTCCACTTT. Its translation is CASSLNSQGSSPLHF. V is TRBV11-3 and J is TRBJ1-6; 7 bases agree with TRBD1. V lost 2 bases, J lost 10 bases, and 8 bases stayed unmatched. The CDR3 spans 15 residues. CDR1 is SGHNT, CDR2 YENEEA, per germline. Variable domain in full (rest from reference TRBV11-3 and TRBJ1-6): EAGVVQSPRYKIIEKKQPVAFWCNPISGHNTLYWYLQNLGQGPELLIRYENEEAVDDSQLPKDRFSAERLKGVDSTLKIQPAELGDSAVYLCASSLNSQGSSPLHFGNGTRLTVT.

The chain couples TRBV9 to TRBJ2-3, with 9 bases matching TRBD2. The CDR3 consists of 15 residues. In germline, CDR1 is SGDLS, CDR2 YYNGEE. V gave up 0 bases and J gave up 5 bases; unmatched junction bases: 4. In DNA form, the CDR3 reads TGTGCCAGCAGCGTAGCTAGCGGGATGTTAGATACGCAGTATTTT. This codes for CASSVASGMLDTQYF.